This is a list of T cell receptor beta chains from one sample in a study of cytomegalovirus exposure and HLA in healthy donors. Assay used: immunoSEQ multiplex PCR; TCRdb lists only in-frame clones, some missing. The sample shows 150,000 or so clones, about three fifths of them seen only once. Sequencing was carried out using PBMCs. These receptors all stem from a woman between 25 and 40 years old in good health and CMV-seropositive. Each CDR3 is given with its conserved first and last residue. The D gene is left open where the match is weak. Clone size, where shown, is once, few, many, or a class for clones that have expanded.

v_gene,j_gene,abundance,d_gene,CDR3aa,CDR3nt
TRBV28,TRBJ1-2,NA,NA,CASSLGNRLGYGYTF,TGTGCCAGCAGTTTGGGTAACAGGCTGGGCTATGGCTACACCTTC
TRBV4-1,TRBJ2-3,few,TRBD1,CASSHQGDTDTQYF,TGCGCCAGCAGCCATCAGGGGGACACAGATACGCAGTATTTT
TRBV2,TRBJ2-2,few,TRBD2,CASSYSSGKNTGELFF,TGTGCCAGCAGTTACTCCAGCGGGAAGAACACCGGGGAGCTGTTTTTT
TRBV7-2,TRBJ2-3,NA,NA,CASSVGGRTDTQYF,TGTGCCAGCAGCGTGGGGGGGCGCACAGATACGCAGTATTTT
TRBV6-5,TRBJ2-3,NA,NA,CASSYSDGAVDTQYF,TGTGCCAGCAGTTACTCAGATGGGGCTGTGGATACGCAGTATTTT
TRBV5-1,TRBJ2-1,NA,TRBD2,CASSSLAGGPDEQFF,TGCGCCAGCAGCTCTCTAGCGGGAGGGCCAGATGAGCAGTTCTTC
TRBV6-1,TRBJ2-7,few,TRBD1,CASSEQGVLPYEQYF,TGTGCCAGCAGTGAACAGGGGGTCTTACCCTACGAGCAGTACTTC
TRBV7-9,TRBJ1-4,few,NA,CASSLELGSLANEKLFF,TGTGCCAGCAGCTTAGAGTTAGGAAGCCTAGCCAATGAAAAACTGTTTTTT
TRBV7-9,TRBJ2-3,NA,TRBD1,CASSLWRGQVNTDTQYF,TGTGCCAGCAGCTTATGGAGAGGACAGGTGAACACAGATACGCAGTATTTT
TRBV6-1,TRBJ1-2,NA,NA,CAISGGTLGGYTF,TGTGCCATATCGGGGGGGACCCTGGGGGGCTACACCTTC
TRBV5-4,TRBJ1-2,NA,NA,CASSRGSAYGYTF,TGTGCCAGCAGCCGGGGGTCTGCCTATGGCTACACCTTC
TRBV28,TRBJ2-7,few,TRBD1,CASSGAGGSSYEQYF,TGTGCCAGCAGTGGGGCAGGGGGTAGCTCCTACGAGCAGTACTTC
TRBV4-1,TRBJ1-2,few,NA,CASSQESAGNYGYTF,TGCGCCAGCAGCCAAGAATCGGCGGGTAACTATGGCTACACCTTC
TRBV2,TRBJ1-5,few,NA,CASSEETGRESQHF,TGTGCCAGCAGTGAAGAAACAGGGAGGGAGTCCCAGCATTTT
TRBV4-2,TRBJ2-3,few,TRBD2,CASSQEAGGGTDTQYF,TGTGCCAGCAGCCAAGAGGCCGGGGGGGGAACAGATACGCAGTATTTT
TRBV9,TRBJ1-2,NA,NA,CASSVGGAYNPGYTF,TGTGCCAGCAGCGTGGGCGGGGCGTATAATCCTGGCTACACCTTC
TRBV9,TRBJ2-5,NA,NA,CASSESPGGLGAQYF,TGTGCCAGCAGCGAGAGCCCCGGGGGTCTGGGGGCCCAGTACTTC
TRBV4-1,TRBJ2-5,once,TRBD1,CASSQGDRGWETQYF,TGCGCCAGCAGCCAAGGGGACAGGGGATGGGAGACCCAGTACTTC
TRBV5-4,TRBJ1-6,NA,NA,CASSLGQEGSPLHF,TGTGCCAGCAGCTTGGGACAAGAGGGTTCACCCCTCCACTTT
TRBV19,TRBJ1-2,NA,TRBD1,CASRLRNRGGDGYTF,TGTGCCAGTAGGCTCCGGAACAGGGGCGGGGATGGCTACACCTTC
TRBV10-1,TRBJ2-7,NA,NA,CASSESITAEQYF,TGCGCCAGCAGTGAGTCGATAACAGCCGAGCAGTACTTC
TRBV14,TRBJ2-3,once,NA,CASSQDRRAYPSTDTQYF,TGTGCCAGCAGCCAAGATCGGCGGGCATACCCTAGCACAGATACGCAGTATTTT
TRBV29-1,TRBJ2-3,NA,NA,CSGDSGTDTDTQYF,TGCAGCGGGGATAGCGGAACCGACACAGATACGCAGTATTTT
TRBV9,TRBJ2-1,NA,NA,CASSPPGLLNEQFF,TGTGCCAGCAGCCCGCCGGGACTTCTAAATGAGCAGTTCTTC
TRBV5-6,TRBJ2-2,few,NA,CASRGRRTGELFF,TGTGCCAGCAGGGGGCGTAGGACCGGGGAGCTGTTTTTT
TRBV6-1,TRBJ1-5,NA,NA,CASEVSSNQPQHF,TGTGCCAGCGAAGTGAGTAGCAATCAGCCCCAGCATTTT
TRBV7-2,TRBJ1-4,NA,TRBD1,CASSLALGTGNEKLFF,TGTGCCAGCAGCTTAGCCCTGGGGACAGGGAATGAAAAACTGTTTTTT
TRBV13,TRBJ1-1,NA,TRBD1,CASSPGGRYTEAFF,TGTGCCAGCAGCCCAGGGGGCCGGTACACTGAAGCTTTCTTT
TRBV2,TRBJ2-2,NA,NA,CASSPRTENTGELFF,TGTGCCAGCAGTCCTAGGACAGAGAACACCGGGGAGCTGTTTTTT
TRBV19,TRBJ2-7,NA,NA,CASSISSGSYEQYF,TGTGCCAGTAGTATATCGTCGGGATCCTACGAGCAGTACTTC
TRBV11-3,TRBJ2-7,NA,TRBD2,CASSFSGTSGSYEQYF,TGTGCCAGCAGCTTTTCCGGGACTAGCGGCTCCTACGAGCAGTACTTC
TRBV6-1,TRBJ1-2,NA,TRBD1,CASSSTGDVYGYTF,TGTGCCAGCAGTTCGACAGGGGATGTTTATGGCTACACCTTC
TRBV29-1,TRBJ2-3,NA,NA,CSVERIDTQYF,TGCAGCGTTGAGAGAATCGATACGCAGTATTTT
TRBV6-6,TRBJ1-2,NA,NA,CASSFREVRDGYTF,TGTGCCAGCAGTTTTAGGGAGGTCAGGGATGGCTACACCTTC
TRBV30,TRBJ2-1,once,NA,CAWSSGSNNEQFF,TGTGCCTGGAGTTCGGGGAGCAACAATGAGCAGTTCTTC
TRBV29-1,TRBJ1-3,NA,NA,CSVGTGGNTIYF,TGCAGCGTTGGGACTGGTGGAAACACCATATATTTT
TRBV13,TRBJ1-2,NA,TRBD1,CASSQDPTGGAGYGYTF,TGTGCCAGCAGCCAAGACCCGACAGGGGGCGCAGGCTATGGCTACACCTTC
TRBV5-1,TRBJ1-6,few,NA,CASSLGTLNPGNSPLHF,TGCGCCAGCAGCTTGGGGACACTCAACCCTGGGAATTCACCCCTCCACTTT
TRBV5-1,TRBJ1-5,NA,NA,CASSLGSDSNQPQHF,TGCGCCAGCAGCTTGGGGTCAGATAGCAATCAGCCCCAGCATTTT
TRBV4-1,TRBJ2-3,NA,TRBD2,CASSQDGTSGRGTQYF,TGCGCCAGCAGCCAAGACGGGACTAGCGGGAGGGGTACGCAGTATTTT
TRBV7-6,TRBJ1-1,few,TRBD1,CASSLFGTGAAKTEAFF,TGTGCCAGCAGCTTATTTGGGACAGGGGCCGCCAAGACTGAAGCTTTCTTT